Each of the 8 T cell receptor beta chains below was sequenced from the same sample in a study of PD-1 blockade in classical Hodgkin lymphoma. Clones were read by immunoSEQ multiplex PCR, and TCRdb kept only the in-frame ones, dropping some. The sample shows fewer than 35,000 clones, roughly 80% of them seen only once. Time point of the sample: cycle 4 day 1 (C4D1), after around six weeks of nivolumab. All the patients suffered relapse after autologous stem cell transplantation, and brentuximab vedotin exposure differed. The authors purified CD4+ T cells from thawed PBMCs by magnetic negative selection. The source material was CD4+ T cells from blood, sampled before the fourth cycle of nivolumab. Receptors were obtained from a human donor with classical Hodgkin lymphoma.

The V gene is TRBV5-8, the J gene TRBJ2-5; TRBD2 matches 12 bases. V lost 4 bases, J lost 1 base, and 8 bases stayed unmatched. The CDR3 totals 17 residues. Germline-derived CDR1 and CDR2 are SGHTS and YDEGEE. The CDR3 DNA is TGTGCCAGCAGCAGACTCAGACTAGCGGGGGCCCAAGAGACCCAGTACTTC. It is translated as CASSRLRLAGAQETQYF.

The gene calls are TRBV19 and TRBJ2-2; the D call may be TRBD1 or TRBD2 (5 bases each). V was trimmed by 3 bases and J by 3 bases, leaving 11 bases between them. The CDR3 runs to 15 residues. Germline V gene lookup returns CDR1 LNHDA and CDR2 SQIVND (reference sequence). The chain's CDR3 is CASSIRGLYTGELFF. The DNA of the CDR3 is TGTGCCAGTAGTATCCGGGGCCTGTACACCGGGGAGCTGTTTTTT.

V usage is TRBV30 and J usage is TRBJ2-7; D gene uncertain. This CDR3 contains 12 residues. V was clipped by 0 bases and J by 9 bases, with 12 bases between them. Germline CDR1 reads GTSNPN; CDR2 reads SVGIG (reference sequence). In DNA, the CDR3 is TGTGCCTGGAGTGTACCGGGTTTCAGGCAGTACTTC. Its protein is CAWSVPGFRQYF. The full variable domain, its missing parts supplied by reference TRBV30 and TRBJ2-7, is SQTIHQWPATLVQPVGSPLSLECTVEGTSNPNLYWYRQAAGRGLQLLFYSVGIGQISSEVPQNLSASRPQDRQFILSSKKLLLSDSGFYLCAWSVPGFRQYFGPGTRLTVT.

This chain connects TRBV5-1 to TRBJ1-2; TRBD1 aligns across 7 bases. CDR3 size: 14 residues. After removal of 4 bases from V and 4 bases from J, the junction contained 7 bases not matched to a gene. Germline V lookup: CDR1 SGHRS, CDR2 YFSETQ. The CDR3 region has the DNA TGCGCCAGCAGCGCCCGGGACAGCCTCTATGGCTACACCTTC. Translation: CASSARDSLYGYTF. The full variable domain, with the rest looked up from reference TRBV5-1 and TRBJ1-2, is KAGVTQTPRYLIKTRGQQVTLSCSPISGHRSVSWYQQTPGQGLQFLFEYFSETQRNKGNFPGRFSGRQFSNSRSEMNVSTLELGDSALYLCASSARDSLYGYTFGSGTRLTVV.

V is TRBV6-5 and J is TRBJ2-2; 10 nucleotides agree with TRBD1. The V segment lost 7 bases and the J segment 6 bases; nucleotides outside the gene matches: 8. Looked up from germline, CDR1 is MNHEY and CDR2 is SVGAGI. CDR3 length: 15 residues. CDR3 sequence reads: CASIRGQGESGELFF. The CDR3 nucleotides read TGTGCCAGCATACGCGGACAGGGGGAATCCGGGGAGCTGTTTTTT.

This clone appeared a few times. The rearrangement links TRBV20-1 to TRBJ1-2; no clear D gene. Trimming took off 4 bases at V and 8 bases at J, with 2 bases between the two ends. The CDR3 is 8 residues long. CDR1 is DFQATT and CDR2 is SNEGSKA in the germline V gene (reference sequence). The CDR3 here is CSAIGYTF. Here the CDR3 DNA reads TGCAGTGCTATCGGCTACACCTTC.

The gene calls are TRBV7-9 and TRBJ2-7; D gene unclear. V was clipped by 3 bases and J by 0 bases, with 9 bases between them. Germline V gene lookup returns CDR1 SEHNR and CDR2 FQNEAQ (reference sequence). This CDR3 comprises 14 residues. The CDR3 sequence: CASSFGSFSYEQYF. The CDR3 DNA sequence: TGTGCCAGCAGCTTCGGGTCATTCTCCTACGAGCAGTACTTC.

The DNA for the CDR3 is TGTGCCAGCAGCTTAGGACAGTCAAATGCTAACTATGGCTACACCTTC. This codes for CASSLGQSNANYGYTF. The chain couples TRBV7-9 to TRBJ1-2; D may be TRBD1 (5 bases). V dropped 1 base and J dropped 0 bases, with 12 bases sitting between them. The CDR3 covers 16 residues. Germline CDR1 reads SEHNR; CDR2 reads FQNEAQ (reference sequence).